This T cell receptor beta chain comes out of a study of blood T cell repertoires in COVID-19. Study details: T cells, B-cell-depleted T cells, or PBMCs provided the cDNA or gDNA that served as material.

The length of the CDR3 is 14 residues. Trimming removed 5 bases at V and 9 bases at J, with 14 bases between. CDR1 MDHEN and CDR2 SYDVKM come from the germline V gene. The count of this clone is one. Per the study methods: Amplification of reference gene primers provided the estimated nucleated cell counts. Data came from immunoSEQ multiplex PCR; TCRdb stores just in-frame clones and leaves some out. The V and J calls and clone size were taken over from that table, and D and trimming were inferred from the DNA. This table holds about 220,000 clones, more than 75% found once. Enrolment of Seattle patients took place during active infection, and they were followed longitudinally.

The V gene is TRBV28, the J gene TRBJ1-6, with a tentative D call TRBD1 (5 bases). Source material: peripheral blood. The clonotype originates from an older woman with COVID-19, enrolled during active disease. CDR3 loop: CASSIQGYRSPLHF. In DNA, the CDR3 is TGTGCCAGCAGTATCCAGGGATACCGTTCACCCCTCCACTTT. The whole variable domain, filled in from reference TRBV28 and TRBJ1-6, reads DVKVTQSSRYLVKRTGEKVFLECVQDMDHENMFWYRQDPGLGLRLIYFSYDVKMKEKGDIPEGYSVSREKKERFSLILESASTNQTSMYLCASSIQGYRSPLHFGNGTRLTVT.